These 2 T cell receptor beta chains were sequenced from one sample in a study of T cells after yellow fever vaccination. TCRdb reprocessed the 5' RACE reads with MiXCR, giving one entry per CDR3 protein. Of a few hundred thousand distinct CDR3 sequences detected, around 7% appear once; the ten largest clones hold approximately 0.87%. Material: CD4+ T cells sorted from PBMCs, obtained 15 days after the yellow fever booster vaccination. These receptors all come from a man aged 30 to 45 who received the YFV17D yellow fever vaccine.

A few counts support this clonotype. The J gene is TRBJ1-2, the V gene TRBV7-2; weak D call: TRBD1 (6 bases). In germline, CDR1 is SGHTA, CDR2 FQGNSA. Trimming removed 4 bases from V and 7 bases from J, with 13 bases in between. This CDR3 region has 13 residues. Written as DNA, the CDR3 is TGTGCCAGCAGCTCCCGGGACACTCGTGGCTACACCTTC. This translates into CASSSRDTRGYTF.

This clonotype was counted at least ten times. The gene calls are TRBV20-1 and TRBJ2-7, with a weak D call TRBD2 (5 bases). CDR3 length: 12 residues. Looked up from germline, CDR1 is DFQATT and CDR2 is SNEGSKA (reference sequence). V shed 3 bases and J shed 2 bases, with 8 bases lying between them. The CDR3 loop is CSARDLPYEQYF. CDR3 coding DNA: TGCAGTGCTAGGGACTTACCCTACGAGCAGTACTTC.